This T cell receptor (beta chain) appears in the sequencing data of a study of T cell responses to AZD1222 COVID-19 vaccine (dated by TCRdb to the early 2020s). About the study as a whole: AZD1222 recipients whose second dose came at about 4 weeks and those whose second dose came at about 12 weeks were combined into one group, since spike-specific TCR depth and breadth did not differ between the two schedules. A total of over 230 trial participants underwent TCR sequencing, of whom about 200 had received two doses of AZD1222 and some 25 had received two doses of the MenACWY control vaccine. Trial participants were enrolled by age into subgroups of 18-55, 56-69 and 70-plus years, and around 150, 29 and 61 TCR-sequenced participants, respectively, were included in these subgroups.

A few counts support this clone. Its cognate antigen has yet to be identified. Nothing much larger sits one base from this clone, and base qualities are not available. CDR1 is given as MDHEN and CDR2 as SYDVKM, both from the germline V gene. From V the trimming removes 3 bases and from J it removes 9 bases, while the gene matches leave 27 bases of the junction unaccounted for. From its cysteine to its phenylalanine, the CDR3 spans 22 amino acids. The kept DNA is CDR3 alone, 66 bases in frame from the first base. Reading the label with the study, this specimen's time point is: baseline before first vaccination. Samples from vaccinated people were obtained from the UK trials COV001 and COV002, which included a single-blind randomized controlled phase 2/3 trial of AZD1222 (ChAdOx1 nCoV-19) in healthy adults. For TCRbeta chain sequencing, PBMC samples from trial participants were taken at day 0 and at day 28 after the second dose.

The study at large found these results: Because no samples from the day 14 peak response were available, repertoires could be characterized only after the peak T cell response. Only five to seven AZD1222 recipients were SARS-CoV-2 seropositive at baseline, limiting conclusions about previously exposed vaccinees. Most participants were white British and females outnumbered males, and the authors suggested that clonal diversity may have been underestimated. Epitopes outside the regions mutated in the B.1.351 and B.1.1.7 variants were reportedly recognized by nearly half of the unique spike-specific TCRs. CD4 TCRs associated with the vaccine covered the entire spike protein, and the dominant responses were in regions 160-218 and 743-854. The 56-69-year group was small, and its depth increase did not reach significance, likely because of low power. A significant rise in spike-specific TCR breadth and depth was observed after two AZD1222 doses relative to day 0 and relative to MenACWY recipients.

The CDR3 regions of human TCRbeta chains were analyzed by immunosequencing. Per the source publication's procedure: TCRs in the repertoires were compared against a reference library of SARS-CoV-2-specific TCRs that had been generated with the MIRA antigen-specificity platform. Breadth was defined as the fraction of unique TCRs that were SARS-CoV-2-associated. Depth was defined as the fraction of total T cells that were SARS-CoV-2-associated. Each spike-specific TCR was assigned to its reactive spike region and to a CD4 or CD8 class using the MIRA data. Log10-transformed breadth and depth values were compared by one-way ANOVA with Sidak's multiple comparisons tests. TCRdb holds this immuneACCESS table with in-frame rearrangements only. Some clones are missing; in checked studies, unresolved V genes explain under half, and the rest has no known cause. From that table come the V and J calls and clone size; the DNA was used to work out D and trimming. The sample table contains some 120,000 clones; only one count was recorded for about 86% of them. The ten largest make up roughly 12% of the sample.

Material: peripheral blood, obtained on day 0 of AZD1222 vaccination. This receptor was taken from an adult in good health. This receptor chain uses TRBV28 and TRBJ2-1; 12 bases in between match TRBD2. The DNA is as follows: TGTGCCAGCAGTTTCGGTCTAGCGGGAGGGCTCTGGGATATACACTCAATGAGTGAGCAGTTCTTC. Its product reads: CASSFGLAGGLWDIHSMSEQFF.